The T cell receptor beta chain under discussion was sequenced for a study of T cell repertoires in cytomegalovirus infection. Overall study: CMV epitopes used comprised recently identified HLA-C-restricted ones and well-studied HLA-B-restricted ones. It was the public TCR beta signatures that indicated both CMV infection and matching HLA type. Study-level points and caveats: Using cumulative public TCR beta family frequency, the authors identified those who carried CMV together with the relevant HLA.

TCRdb analysed the reads with MiXCR anew, one entry per CDR3 protein. The data contain 700,000 to 900,000 distinct CDR3 sequences, 25% to 30% of them singletons. Turning to this clonotype: Its antigen is unidentified.

This specimen consisted of cultured CD8+ T cells from PBMCs, obtained from culture after CMV antigen stimulation. This TCR derives from a human donor in good health (CMV status not recorded). Some clones in this sample may be carry-over from other donors' samples.

CDR3 residues: CASSQDWAESGNTIYF. In DNA form, the CDR3 reads TGCGCCAGCAGCCAAGATTGGGCAGAGTCTGGAAACACCATATATTTT. V and J are TRBV4-1 and TRBJ1-3, with D unresolved. Trimming took 0 bases from V and 1 from J, leaving 10 bases between them. This CDR3 is 16 amino acids long. Germline V gene lookup returns CDR1 MGHRA and CDR2 YSYEKL.